This entry features one T cell receptor beta chain sequence. The data were taken from a study of CD8+ T cells in alopecia areata. Trimming took off 8 bases at V and 6 bases at J, with 13 bases between the two ends. The CDR3 covers 13 residues. CDR1 ENHRY and CDR2 SYGVKD come from the germline V gene. Reverse transcription of extracted RNA yielded cDNA, which provided the sequencing template. Clones were sequenced by immunoSEQ multiplex PCR, and TCRdb holds only the in-frame ones, with some missing. The data show 150,000 to 200,000 clones, about 65% seen once. The treatment denotes: oral pan-JAK inhibitor, 5-10 mg twice daily.

The sequences come from CD4+ T cells sorted from blood, collected between weeks 47 and 50, from a patient treated with tofacitinib. This rearrangement joins TRBV10-3 to TRBJ2-2; D is undetermined. The sequence came from a human donor with alopecia areata. The CDR3 DNA follows: TGTGCCATCGGCCGCCCCCAAGCCGGGGAGCTGTTTTTT. The encoded protein is CAIGRPQAGELFF.